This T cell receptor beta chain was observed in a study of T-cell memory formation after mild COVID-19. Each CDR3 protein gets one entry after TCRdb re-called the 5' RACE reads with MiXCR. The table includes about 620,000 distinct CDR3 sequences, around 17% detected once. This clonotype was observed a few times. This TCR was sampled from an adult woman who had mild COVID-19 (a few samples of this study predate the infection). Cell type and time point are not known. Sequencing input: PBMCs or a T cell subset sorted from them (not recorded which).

The CDR3 sequence: CASSLSGLEQYF. Written as DNA, the CDR3 is TGCGCCAGCAGCTTGTCGGGACTCGAGCAGTACTTC. The V gene is TRBV5-1, the J gene TRBJ2-7; perhaps TRBD2 as D (6 bases). The CDR3 spans 12 residues. Looked up from germline, CDR1 is SGHRS and CDR2 is YFSETQ. V lost 1 base and J 6 bases, leaving 8 bases between the germline ends.